This T cell receptor (beta chain) was recovered during a study of early T cells in non-severe SARS-CoV-2 infection. General study points: CD4 and private specificities were missed by VDJdb matching, which favored anti-spike CD8 responses.

Germline loops: CDR1 SQVTM, CDR2 ANQGSEA. The CDR3 is 11 amino acids. Trimming removed 5 bases at V and 8 bases at J, with 12 bases between. At least ten counts were recorded for this clonotype. Its antigen is unknown. MiXCR, run by TCRdb on the 5' RACE reads, gives a single entry per CDR3 protein. The sample yields under 35,000 distinct CDR3 sequences, 6.6% seen once. Sequencing was carried out using whole blood. The clonotype was recovered from an adult who was a healthcare worker with PCR-confirmed SARS-CoV-2 infection or an uninfected control (not recorded which). This rearrangement joins TRBV29-1 to TRBJ1-2; tentative D call: TRBD1 (5 bases). CDR3 loop: CSVSGAVGYTF. The CDR3 bases are TGCAGCGTTTCTGGGGCCGTGGGCTACACCTTC.